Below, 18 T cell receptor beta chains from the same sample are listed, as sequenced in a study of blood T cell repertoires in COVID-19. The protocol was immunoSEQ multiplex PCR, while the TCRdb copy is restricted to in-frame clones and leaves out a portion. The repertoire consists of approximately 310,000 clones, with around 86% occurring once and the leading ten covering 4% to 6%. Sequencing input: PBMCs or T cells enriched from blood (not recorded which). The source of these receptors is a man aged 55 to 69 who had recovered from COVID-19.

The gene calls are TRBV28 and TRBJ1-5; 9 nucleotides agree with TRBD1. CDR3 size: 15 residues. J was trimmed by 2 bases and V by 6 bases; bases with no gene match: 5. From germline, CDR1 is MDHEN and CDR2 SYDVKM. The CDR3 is CASRTGGGGNQPQHF. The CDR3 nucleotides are TGTGCCAGCAGAACAGGGGGCGGTGGCAATCAGCCCCAGCATTTT.

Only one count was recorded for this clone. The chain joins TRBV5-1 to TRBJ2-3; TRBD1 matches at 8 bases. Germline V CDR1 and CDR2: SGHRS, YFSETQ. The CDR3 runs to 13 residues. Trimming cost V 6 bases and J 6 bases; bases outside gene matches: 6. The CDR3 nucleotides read TGCGCCAGCACCGGGGACAGGTCCGATACGCAGTATTTT. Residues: CASTGDRSDTQYF. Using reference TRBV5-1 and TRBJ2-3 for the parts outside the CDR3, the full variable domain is KAGVTQTPRYLIKTRGQQVTLSCSPISGHRSVSWYQQTPGQGLQFLFEYFSETQRNKGNFPGRFSGRQFSNSRSEMNVSTLELGDSALYLCASTGDRSDTQYFGPGTRLTVL.

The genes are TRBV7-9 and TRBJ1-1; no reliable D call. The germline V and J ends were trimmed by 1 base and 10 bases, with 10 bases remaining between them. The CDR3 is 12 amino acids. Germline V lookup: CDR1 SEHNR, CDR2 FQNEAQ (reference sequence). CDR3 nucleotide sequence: TGTGCCAGCAGCTTAGATATGGGAGGAGCTTTCTTT. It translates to CASSLDMGGAFF.

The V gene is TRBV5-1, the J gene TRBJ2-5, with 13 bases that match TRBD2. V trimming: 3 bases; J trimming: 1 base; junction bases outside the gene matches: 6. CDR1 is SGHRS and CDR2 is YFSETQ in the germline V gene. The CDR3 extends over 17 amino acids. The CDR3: CASSSGTSGTLQETQYF. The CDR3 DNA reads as TGCGCCAGCAGCTCCGGGACTAGCGGGACACTCCAAGAGACCCAGTACTTC.

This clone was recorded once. CDR3 nucleotide sequence: TGTGCCAGCAGCTCCCCGGGACTAGCGGGAGTCGAGCAGTACTTC. This gives the protein CASSSPGLAGVEQYF. The rearrangement links TRBV7-2 to TRBJ2-7; the match to TRBD2 covers 14 bases. CDR3 length: 15 amino acids. Germline loops: CDR1 SGHTA, CDR2 FQGNSA. The V segment lost 4 bases and the J segment 6 bases; nucleotides outside the gene matches: 5. Looking up the rest from reference TRBV7-2 and TRBJ2-7 gives the full variable domain: GAGVSQSPSNKVTEKGKDVELRCDPISGHTALYWYRQSLGQGLEFLIYFQGNSAPDKSGLPSDRFSAERTGGSVSTLTIQRTQQEDSAVYLCASSSPGLAGVEQYFGPGTRLTVT.

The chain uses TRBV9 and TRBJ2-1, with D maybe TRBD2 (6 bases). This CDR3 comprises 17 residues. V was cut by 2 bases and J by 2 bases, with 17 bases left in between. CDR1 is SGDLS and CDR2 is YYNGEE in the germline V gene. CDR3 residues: CASSVGQLAVPYNEQFF. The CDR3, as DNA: TGTGCCAGCAGCGTCGGCCAGTTAGCGGTGCCCTACAATGAGCAGTTCTTC.

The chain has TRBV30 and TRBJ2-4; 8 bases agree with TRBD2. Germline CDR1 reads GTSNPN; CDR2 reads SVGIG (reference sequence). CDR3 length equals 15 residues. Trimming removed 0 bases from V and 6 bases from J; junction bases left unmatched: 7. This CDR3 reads CAWSVSGSGGNIQYF. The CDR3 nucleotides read TGTGCCTGGAGTGTAAGCGGCAGCGGGGGAAACATTCAGTACTTC.

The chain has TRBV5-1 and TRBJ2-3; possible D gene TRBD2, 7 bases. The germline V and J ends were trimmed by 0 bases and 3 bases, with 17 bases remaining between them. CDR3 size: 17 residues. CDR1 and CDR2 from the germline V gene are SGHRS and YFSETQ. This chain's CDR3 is CASSLARGEGLTDTQYF. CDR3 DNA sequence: TGCGCCAGCAGCTTGGCGAGGGGGGAGGGCCTAACAGATACGCAGTATTTT.

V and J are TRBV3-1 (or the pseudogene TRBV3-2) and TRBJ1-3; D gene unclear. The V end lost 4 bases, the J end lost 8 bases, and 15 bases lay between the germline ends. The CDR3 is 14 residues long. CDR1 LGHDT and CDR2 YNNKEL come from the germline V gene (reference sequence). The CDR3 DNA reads TGTGCCAGCAGCCCACAGTGGTCTGTGGACACCATATATTTT. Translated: CASSPQWSVDTIYF.

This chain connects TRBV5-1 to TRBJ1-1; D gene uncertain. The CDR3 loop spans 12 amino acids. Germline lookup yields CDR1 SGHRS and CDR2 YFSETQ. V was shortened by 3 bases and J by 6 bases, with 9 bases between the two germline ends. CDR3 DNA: TGCGCCAGCAGCTCCGGTCGGTCTGAAGCTTTCTTT. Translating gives CASSSGRSEAFF.

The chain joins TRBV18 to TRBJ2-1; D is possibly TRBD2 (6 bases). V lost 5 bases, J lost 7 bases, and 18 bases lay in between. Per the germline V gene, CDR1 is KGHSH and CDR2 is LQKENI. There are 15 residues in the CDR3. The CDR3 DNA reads TGTGCCAGCTCATCCAGGCGGGATTCGGGAAATGAGCAGTTCTTC. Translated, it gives CASSSRRDSGNEQFF.

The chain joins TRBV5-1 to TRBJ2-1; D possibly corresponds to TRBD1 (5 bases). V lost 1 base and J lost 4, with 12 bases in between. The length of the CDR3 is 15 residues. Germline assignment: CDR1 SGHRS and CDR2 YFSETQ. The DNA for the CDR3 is TGCGCCAGCAGCTTGACGGACATCGTTTACAATGAGCAGTTCTTC. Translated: CASSLTDIVYNEQFF.

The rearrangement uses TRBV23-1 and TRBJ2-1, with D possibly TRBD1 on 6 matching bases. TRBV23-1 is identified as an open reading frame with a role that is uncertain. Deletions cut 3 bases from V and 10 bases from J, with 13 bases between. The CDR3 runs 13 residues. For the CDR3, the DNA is TGCGCCAGCAGTCAGCCAGGGGAACGGGAGCAGTTCTTC. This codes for CASSQPGEREQFF.

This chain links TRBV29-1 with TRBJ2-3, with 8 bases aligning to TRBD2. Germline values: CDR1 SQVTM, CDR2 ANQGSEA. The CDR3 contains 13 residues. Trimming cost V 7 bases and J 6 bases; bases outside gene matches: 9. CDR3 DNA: TGCAGCGCTGGGACTAGTTCCCCCGATACGCAGTATTTT. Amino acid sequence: CSAGTSSPDTQYF.

For the CDR3, the DNA is TGTGCCAGCAGTTCCCGACAGCTGGGCCGCTATGGCTACACCTTC. It yields the protein CASSSRQLGRYGYTF. The chain uses TRBV27 and TRBJ1-2; weak D call: TRBD1 (5 bases). The germline gives CDR1 MNHEY, CDR2 SMNVEV (reference sequence). The V end lost 4 bases, the J end lost 4 bases, and 16 bases lay between the germline ends. The length of the CDR3 is 15 residues.

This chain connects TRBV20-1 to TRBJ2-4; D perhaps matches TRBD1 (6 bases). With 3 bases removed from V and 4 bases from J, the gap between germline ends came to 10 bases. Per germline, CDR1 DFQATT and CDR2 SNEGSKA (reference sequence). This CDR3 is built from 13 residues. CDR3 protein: CSASDGQKNIQYF. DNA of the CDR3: TGCAGTGCTAGTGACGGACAGAAAAACATTCAGTACTTC.

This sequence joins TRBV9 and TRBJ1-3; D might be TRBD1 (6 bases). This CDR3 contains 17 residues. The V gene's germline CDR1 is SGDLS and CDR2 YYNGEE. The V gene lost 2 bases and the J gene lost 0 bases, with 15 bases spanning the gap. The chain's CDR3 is CASSVQSQGNSGNTIYF. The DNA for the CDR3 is TGTGCCAGCAGCGTCCAGAGCCAGGGGAACTCTGGAAACACCATATATTTT.

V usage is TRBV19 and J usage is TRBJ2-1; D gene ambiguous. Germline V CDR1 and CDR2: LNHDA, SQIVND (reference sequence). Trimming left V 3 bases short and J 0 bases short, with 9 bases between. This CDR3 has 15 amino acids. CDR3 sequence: CASSISWSSYNEQFF. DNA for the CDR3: TGTGCCAGTAGTATCAGCTGGAGCTCCTACAATGAGCAGTTCTTC.